The entry below gives a single T cell receptor beta chain sequence along with its context. This CDR3 region has 15 residues. Trimming at V came to 4 bases and at J to 2 bases, leaving 7 bases not matched to a gene. CDR1 SQVTM and CDR2 ANQGSEA come from the germline V gene. A multiplex PCR was run with 60 Vbeta primers and 13 Jbeta primers. Repertoires were generated with immunoSEQ multiplex PCR, while TCRdb's copy carries only in-frame clones and drops some. The data show over 95,000 clones, 82% seen once. This sample was taken from a study of cytomegalovirus exposure and HLA in healthy donors. Sequences were obtained from PBMCs. The source is a woman under 30 in good health and CMV-seronegative. This chain links TRBV29-1 with TRBJ2-7, with 11 positions matching TRBD2. For the CDR3, the DNA is TGCAGCGTTGGATTAGCGGGAGGGATAACCTACGAGCAGTACTTC. This sequence encodes CSVGLAGGITYEQYF.